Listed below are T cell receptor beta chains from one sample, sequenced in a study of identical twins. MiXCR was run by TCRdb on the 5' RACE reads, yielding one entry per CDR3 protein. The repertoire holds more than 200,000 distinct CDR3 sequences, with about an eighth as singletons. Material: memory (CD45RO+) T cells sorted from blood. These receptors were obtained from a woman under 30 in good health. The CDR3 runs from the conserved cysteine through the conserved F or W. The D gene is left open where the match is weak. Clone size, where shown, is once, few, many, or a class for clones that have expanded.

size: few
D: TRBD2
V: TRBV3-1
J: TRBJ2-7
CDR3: CASSLGLAGFLEQYF
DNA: TGTGCCAGCAGCCTTGGACTAGCCGGTTTCCTCGAGCAGTACTTC

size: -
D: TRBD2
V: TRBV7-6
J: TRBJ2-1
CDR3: CASSSPTSGTLNEQFF
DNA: TGTGCCAGCAGCTCCCCAACGAGCGGGACCTTGAATGAGCAGTTCTTC

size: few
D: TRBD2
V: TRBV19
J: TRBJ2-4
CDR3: CASNLIGTAGAKNIQYF
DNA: TGTGCCAGTAATCTGATCGGCACAGCGGGGGCCAAAAACATTCAGTACTTC

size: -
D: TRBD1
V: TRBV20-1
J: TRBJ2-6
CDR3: CSATGQGEPGANVLTF
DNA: TGCAGTGCCACGGGACAGGGGGAACCTGGGGCCAACGTCCTGACTTTC

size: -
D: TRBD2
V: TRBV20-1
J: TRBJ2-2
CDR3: CSAAGGWTGELFF
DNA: TGCAGTGCCGCGGGGGGGTGGACCGGGGAGCTGTTTTTT

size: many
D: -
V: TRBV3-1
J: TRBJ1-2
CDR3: CASSPRGGGHYGYTF
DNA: TGTGCCAGCAGCCCACGGGGAGGGGGTCACTATGGCTACACCTTC

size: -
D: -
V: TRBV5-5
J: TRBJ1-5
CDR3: CASSVRGDQPQHF
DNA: TGTGCCAGCAGCGTGAGAGGGGACCAGCCCCAGCATTTT

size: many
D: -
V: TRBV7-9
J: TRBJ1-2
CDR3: CASSRREGPKDHGYTF
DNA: TGTGCCAGCAGCCGTCGTGAGGGGCCAAAAGATCATGGCTACACCTTC

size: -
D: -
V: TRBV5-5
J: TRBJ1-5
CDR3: CASSPRTGNQPQHF
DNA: TGTGCCAGCAGCCCTCGGACAGGCAATCAGCCCCAGCATTTT

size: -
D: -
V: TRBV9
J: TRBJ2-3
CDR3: CASSVGPPDTQYF
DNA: TGTGCCAGCAGCGTAGGTCCCCCAGATACGCAGTATTTT

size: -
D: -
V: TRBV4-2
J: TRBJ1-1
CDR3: CASSHKTDPGAFF
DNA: TGTGCCAGCAGCCACAAGACAGATCCTGGAGCTTTCTTT

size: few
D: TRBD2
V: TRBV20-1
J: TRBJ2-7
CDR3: CSARRTSGIYEQYF
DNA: TGCAGTGCTAGACGGACTAGCGGAATCTACGAGCAGTACTTC

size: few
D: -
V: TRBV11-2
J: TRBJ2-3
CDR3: CASSLGTRVTDTQYF
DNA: TGTGCCAGCAGCCTGGGGACACGGGTCACAGATACGCAGTATTTT

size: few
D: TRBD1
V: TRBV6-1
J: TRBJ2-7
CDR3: CASSLTGTGSYEQYF
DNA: TGTGCCAGCAGTCTCACCGGGACAGGGTCCTACGAGCAGTACTTC

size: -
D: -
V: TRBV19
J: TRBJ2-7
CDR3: CASGDRDREQYF
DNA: TGTGCCAGCGGGGACCGGGACCGCGAGCAGTACTTC

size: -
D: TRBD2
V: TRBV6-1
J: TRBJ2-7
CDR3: CASWGGTSGTVYEQYF
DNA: TGTGCCAGTTGGGGGGGTACTAGCGGAACAGTCTACGAGCAGTACTTC

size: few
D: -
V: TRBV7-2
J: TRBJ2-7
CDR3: CASSSSPGHNYEQYF
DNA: TGTGCCAGCAGCTCAAGTCCGGGACACAACTACGAGCAGTACTTC

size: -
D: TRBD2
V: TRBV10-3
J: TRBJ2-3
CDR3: CAINRQGLAGVKDTQYF
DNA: TGTGCCATCAACCGACAGGGACTAGCGGGAGTTAAAGATACGCAGTATTTT

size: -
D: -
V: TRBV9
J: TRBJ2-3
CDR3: CASSVGWAATDTQYF
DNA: TGTGCCAGCAGCGTAGGGTGGGCAGCCACAGATACGCAGTATTTT

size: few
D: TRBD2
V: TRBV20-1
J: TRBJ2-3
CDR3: CSAGPAGATDTQYF
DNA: TGCAGTGCTGGTCCAGCGGGGGCGACAGATACGCAGTATTTT

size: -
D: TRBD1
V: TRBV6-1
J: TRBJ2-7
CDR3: CASRPGQGTYEQYF
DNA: TGTGCCAGCAGGCCGGGACAGGGGACCTACGAGCAGTACTTC

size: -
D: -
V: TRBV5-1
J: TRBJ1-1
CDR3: CASSYLGTPNTEAFF
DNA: TGCGCCAGCAGTTACCTAGGGACACCGAACACTGAAGCTTTCTTT

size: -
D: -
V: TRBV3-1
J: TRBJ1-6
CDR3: CASSRYLQSSYNSPLHF
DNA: TGTGCCAGCAGCCGATATCTACAGAGCTCCTATAATTCACCCCTCCACTTT

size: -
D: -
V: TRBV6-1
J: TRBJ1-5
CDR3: CASIGTGNQPQHF
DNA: TGTGCCAGCATCGGGACGGGGAATCAGCCCCAGCATTTT

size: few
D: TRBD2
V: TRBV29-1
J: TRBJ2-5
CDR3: CSVEDWLADQETQYF
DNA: TGCAGCGTTGAAGATTGGCTAGCGGACCAAGAGACCCAGTACTTC

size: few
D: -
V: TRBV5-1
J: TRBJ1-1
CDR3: CASSLVVGDTEAFF
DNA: TGCGCCAGCAGCTTGGTAGTCGGGGACACTGAAGCTTTCTTT

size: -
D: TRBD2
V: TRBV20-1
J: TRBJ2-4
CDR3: CSASPASGAAKNIQYF
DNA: TGCAGTGCTAGCCCCGCTAGCGGGGCTGCCAAAAACATTCAGTACTTC

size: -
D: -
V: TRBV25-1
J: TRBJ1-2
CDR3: CASSVAGVYGYTF
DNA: TGTGCCAGCAGTGTGGCAGGGGTATATGGCTACACCTTC

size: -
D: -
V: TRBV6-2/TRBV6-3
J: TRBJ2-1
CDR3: CASSSPISGYPYNEQFF
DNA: TGTGCCAGCAGTTCTCCGATTAGCGGATACCCCTACAATGAGCAGTTCTTC

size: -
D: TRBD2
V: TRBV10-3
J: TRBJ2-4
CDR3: CAISESGRAVGNIQYF
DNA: TGTGCCATCAGTGAGTCCGGGAGGGCGGTCGGAAACATTCAGTACTTC

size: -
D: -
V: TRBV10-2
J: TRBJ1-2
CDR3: CASKVSGANYGYTF
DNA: TGCGCCAGCAAGGTTAGCGGAGCTAACTATGGCTACACCTTC

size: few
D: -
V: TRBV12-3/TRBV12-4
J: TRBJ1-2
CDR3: CASSLSLGPGGYTF
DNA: TGTGCCAGCAGCCTAAGTCTGGGGCCGGGGGGCTACACCTTC

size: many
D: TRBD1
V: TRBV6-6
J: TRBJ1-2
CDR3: CASSSDRAGGYTF
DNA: TGTGCCAGCAGTTCCGACAGGGCCGGGGGCTACACCTTC

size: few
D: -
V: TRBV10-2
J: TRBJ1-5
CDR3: CASLGIGSNQPQHF
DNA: TGCGCCAGCCTGGGGATCGGCAGCAATCAGCCCCAGCATTTT

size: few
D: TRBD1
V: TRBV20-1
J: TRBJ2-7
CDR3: CSARSPGTGGYEQYF
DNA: TGCAGTGCTAGGTCCCCCGGGACAGGGGGCTACGAGCAGTACTTC

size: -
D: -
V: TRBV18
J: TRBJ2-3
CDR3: CASSLDDTDTQYF
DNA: TGTGCCAGCTCCCTGGACGATACAGATACGCAGTATTTT

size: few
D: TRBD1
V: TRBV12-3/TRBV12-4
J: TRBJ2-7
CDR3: CASSFGTGIYEQYF
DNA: TGTGCCAGCAGTTTCGGGACAGGGATATACGAGCAGTACTTC

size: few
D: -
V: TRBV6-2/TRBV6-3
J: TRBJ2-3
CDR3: CASREREGTADTQYF
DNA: TGTGCCAGCAGGGAACGCGAGGGGACGGCAGATACGCAGTATTTT

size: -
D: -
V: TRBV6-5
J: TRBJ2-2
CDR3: CASSYGVTGELFF
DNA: TGTGCCAGCAGTTACGGAGTCACCGGGGAGCTGTTTTTT

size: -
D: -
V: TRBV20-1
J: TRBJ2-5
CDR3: CSARAPLGVVKTQYF
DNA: TGCAGTGCTAGGGCCCCACTGGGGGTTGTGAAGACCCAGTACTTC

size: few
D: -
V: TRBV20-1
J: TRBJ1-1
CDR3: CSAAKTGIPEAFF
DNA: TGCAGTGCTGCTAAAACAGGTATCCCTGAAGCTTTCTTT

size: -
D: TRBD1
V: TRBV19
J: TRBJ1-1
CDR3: CASRGQIGTEAFF
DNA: TGTGCCAGTAGGGGACAGATAGGCACTGAAGCTTTCTTT

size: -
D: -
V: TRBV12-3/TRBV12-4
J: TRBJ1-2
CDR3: CASSTPGEAGYTF
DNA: TGTGCCAGCAGTACCCCCGGGGAGGCGGGCTACACCTTC

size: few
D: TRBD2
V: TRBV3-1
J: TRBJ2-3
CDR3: CASSNPGLAGGFTDTQYF
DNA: TGTGCCAGCAGCAACCCGGGACTAGCGGGGGGATTCACAGATACGCAGTATTTT

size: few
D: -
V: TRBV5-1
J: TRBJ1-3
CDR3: CASSLEAAGNTIYF
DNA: TGCGCCAGCAGCTTGGAGGCAGCCGGAAACACCATATATTTT